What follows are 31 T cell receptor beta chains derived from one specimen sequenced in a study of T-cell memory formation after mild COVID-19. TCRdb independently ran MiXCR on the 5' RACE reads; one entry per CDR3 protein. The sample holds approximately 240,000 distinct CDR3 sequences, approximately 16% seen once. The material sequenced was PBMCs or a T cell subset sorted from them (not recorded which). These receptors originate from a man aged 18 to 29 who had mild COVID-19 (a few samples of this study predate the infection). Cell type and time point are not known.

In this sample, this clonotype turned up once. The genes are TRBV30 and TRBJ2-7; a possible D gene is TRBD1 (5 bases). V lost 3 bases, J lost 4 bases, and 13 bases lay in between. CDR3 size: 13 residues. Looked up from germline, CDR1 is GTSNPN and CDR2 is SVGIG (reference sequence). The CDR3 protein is CAWRVVGVYEQYF. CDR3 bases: TGTGCCTGGAGAGTGGTAGGGGTTTACGAGCAGTACTTC.

CDR3 sequence reads: CATSDRGATDTQYF. In nucleotides, the CDR3 is TGTGCCACTTCGGACCGGGGGGCGACGGATACGCAGTATTTT. V is TRBV24-1 and J is TRBJ2-3; D is perhaps TRBD2 (7 bases). Trimming removed 10 bases from V and 6 bases from J, with 19 bases in between. From germline, CDR1 is KGHDR and CDR2 SFDVKD. CDR3 length: 14 amino acids.

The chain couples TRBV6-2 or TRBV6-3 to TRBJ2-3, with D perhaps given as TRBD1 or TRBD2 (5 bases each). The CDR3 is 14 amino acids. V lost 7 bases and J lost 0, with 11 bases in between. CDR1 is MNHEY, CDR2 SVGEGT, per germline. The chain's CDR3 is CASTMGPSTDTQYF. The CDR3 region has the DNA TGTGCCAGCACGATGGGACCGAGCACAGATACGCAGTATTTT.

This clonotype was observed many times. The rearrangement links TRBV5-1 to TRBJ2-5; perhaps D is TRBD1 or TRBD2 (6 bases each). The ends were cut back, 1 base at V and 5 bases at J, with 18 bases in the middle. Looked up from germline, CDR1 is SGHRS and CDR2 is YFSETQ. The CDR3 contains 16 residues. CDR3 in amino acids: CASSLTTQRGGETQYF. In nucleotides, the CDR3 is TGCGCCAGCAGCTTGACGACTCAGCGAGGGGGGGAGACCCAGTACTTC.

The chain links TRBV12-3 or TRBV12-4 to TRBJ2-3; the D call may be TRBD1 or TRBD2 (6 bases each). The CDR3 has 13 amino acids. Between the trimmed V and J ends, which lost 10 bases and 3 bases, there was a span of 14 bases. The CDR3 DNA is TGTGCCACTAGGGGGGCGGGGACAGATACGCAGTATTTT. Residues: CATRGAGTDTQYF.

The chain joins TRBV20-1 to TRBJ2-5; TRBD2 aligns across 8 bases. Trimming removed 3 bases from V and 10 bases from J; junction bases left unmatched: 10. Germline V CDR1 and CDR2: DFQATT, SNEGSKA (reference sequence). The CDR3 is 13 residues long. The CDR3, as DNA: TGCAGTGCTAGGTCGGGGGGGACTGGGGACCAGTACTTC. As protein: CSARSGGTGDQYF.

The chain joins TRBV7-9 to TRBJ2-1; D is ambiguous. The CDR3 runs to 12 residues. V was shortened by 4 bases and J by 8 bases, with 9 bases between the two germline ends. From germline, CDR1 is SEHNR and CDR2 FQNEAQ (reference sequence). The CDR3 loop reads CASSWTADEQFF. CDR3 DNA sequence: TGTGCCAGCAGCTGGACCGCCGATGAGCAGTTCTTC.

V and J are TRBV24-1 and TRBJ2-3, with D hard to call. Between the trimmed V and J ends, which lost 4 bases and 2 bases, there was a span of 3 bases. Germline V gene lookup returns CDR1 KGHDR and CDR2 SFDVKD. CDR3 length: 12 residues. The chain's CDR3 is CATSESTDTQYF. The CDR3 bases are TGTGCCACCAGTGAGTCCACAGATACGCAGTATTTT.

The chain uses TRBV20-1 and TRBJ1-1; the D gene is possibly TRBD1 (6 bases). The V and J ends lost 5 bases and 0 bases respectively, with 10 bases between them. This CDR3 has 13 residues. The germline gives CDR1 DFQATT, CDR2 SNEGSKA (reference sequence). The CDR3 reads CSAERDMNTEAFF. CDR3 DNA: TGCAGTGCTGAACGGGACATGAACACTGAAGCTTTCTTT.

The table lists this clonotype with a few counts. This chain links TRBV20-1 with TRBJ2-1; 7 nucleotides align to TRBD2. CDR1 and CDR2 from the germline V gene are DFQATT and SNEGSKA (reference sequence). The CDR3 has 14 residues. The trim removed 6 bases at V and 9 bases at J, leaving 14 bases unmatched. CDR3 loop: CSAQRGPSGFEQFF. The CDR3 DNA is TGCAGTGCACAGCGGGGCCCGTCCGGTTTTGAGCAGTTCTTC.

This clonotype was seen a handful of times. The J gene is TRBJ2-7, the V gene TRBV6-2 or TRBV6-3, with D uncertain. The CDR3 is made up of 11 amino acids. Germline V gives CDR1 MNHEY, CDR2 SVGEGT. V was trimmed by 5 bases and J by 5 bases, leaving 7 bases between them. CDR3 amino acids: CASSKYNEQYF. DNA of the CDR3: TGTGCCAGCAGTAAGTATAACGAGCAGTACTTC.

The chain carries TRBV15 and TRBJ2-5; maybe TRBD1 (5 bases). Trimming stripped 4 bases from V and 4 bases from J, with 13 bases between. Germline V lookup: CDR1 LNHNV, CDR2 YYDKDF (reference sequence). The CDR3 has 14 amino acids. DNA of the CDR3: TGTGCCACCAGCAAACACAGGTTTGGAGAGACCCAGTACTTC. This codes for CATSKHRFGETQYF.

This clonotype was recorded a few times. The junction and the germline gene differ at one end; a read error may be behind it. CDR3 amino acids: CASSQDDNLRWF. CDR3 sequence (DNA): TGTGCCAGCAGCCAAGATGACAATCTCCGGTGGTTC. The V gene is TRBV3-1, the J gene TRBJ2-5; D unclear. Germline CDR1 LGHDT, CDR2 YNNKEL (reference sequence). This CDR3 is built from 12 residues.

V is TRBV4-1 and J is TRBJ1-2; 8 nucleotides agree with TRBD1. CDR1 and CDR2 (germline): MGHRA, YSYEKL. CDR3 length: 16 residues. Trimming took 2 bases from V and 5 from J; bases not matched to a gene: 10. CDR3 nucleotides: TGCGCCAGCAGCCAACCCAGACAGGGGAGTAGGTATGGCTACACCTTC. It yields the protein CASSQPRQGSRYGYTF.

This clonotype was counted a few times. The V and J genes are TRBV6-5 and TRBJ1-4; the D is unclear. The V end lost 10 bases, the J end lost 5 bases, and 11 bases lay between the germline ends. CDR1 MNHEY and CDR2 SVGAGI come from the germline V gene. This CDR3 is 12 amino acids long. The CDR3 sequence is CATARRNEKLFF. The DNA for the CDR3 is TGTGCCACCGCCAGACGAAATGAAAAACTGTTTTTT.

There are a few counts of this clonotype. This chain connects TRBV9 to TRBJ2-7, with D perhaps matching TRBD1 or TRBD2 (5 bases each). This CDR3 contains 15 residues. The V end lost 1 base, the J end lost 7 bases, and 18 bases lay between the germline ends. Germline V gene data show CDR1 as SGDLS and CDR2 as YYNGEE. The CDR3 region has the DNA TGTGCCAGCAGCGTACGTGGGGGTTGGTCGGAAGAGCAGTACGTC. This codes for CASSVRGGWSEEQYV.

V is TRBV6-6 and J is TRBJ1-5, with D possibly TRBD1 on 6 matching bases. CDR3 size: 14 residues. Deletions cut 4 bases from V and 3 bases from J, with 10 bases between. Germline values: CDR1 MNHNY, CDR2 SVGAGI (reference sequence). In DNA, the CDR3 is TGTGCCAGCAGTTTGGACAGCTCCAATCAGCCCCAGCATTTT. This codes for CASSLDSSNQPQHF.

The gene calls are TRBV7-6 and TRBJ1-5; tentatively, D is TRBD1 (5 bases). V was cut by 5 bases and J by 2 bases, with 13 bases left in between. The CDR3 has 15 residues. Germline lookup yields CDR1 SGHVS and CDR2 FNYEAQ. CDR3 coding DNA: TGTGCCAGCAGCCTCCCGAGGGACGGCAATCAGCCCCAGCATTTT. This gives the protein CASSLPRDGNQPQHF.

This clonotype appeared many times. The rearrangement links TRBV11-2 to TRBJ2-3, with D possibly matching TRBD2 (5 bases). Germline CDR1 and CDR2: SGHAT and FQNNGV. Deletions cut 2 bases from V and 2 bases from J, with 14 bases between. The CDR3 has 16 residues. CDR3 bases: TGTGCCAGCAGCTTAAGGGCGCGAGGGAACACAGATACGCAGTATTTT. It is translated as CASSLRARGNTDTQYF.

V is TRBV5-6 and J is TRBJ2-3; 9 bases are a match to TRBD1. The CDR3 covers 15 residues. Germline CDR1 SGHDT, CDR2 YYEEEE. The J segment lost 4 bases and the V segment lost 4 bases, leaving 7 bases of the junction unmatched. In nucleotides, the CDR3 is TGTGCCAGCAGCCGGGACAGGGAGGGCGCAGATACGCAGTATTTT. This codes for CASSRDREGADTQYF.

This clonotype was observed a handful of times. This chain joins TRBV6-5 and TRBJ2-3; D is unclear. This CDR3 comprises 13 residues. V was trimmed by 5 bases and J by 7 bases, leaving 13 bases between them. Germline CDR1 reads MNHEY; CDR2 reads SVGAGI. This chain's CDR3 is CASSPRARNTQYF. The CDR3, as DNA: TGTGCCAGCAGTCCTCGTGCTAGGAATACGCAGTATTTT.

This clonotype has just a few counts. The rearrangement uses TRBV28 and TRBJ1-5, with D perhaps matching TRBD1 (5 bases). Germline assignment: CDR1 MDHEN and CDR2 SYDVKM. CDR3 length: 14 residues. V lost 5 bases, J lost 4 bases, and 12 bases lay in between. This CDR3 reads CASSMIGGNQPQHF. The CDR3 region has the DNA TGTGCCAGCAGTATGATCGGGGGGAATCAGCCCCAGCATTTT. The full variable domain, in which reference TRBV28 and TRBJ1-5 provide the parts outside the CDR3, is DVKVTQSSRYLVKRTGEKVFLECVQDMDHENMFWYRQDPGLGLRLIYFSYDVKMKEKGDIPEGYSVSREKKERFSLILESASTNQTSMYLCASSMIGGNQPQHFGDGTRLSIL.

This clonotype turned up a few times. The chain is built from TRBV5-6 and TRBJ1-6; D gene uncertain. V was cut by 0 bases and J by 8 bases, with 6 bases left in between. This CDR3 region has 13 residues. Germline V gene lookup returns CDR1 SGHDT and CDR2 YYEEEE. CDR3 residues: CASSLDGHSPLHF. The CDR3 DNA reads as TGTGCCAGCAGCTTGGACGGGCATTCACCCCTCCACTTT.

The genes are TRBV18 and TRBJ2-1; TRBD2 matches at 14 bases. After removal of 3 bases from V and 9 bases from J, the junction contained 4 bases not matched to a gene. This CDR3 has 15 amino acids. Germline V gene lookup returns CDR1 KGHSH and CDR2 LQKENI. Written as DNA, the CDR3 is TGTGCCAGCTCACCGACTAGCGGGGGGGCTTTTGAGCAGTTCTTC. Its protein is CASSPTSGGAFEQFF. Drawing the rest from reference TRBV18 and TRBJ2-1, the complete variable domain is NAGVMQNPRHLVRRRGQEARLRCSPMKGHSHVYWYRQLPEEGLKFMVYLQKENIIDESGMPKERFSAEFPKEGPSILRIQQVVRGDSAAYFCASSPTSGGAFEQFFGPGTRLTVL.

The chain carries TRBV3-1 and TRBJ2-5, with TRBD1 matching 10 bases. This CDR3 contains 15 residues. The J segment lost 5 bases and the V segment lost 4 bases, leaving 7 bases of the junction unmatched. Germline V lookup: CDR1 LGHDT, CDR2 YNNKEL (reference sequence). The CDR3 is CASSPRDRGTETQYF. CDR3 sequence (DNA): TGTGCCAGCAGCCCCCGGGACAGGGGAACGGAGACCCAGTACTTC.

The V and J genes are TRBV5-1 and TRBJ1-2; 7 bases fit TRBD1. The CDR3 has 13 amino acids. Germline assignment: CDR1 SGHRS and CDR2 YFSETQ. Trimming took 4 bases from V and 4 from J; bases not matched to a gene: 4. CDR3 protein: CASSPTGFYGYTF. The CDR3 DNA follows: TGCGCCAGCAGCCCGACAGGGTTCTATGGCTACACCTTC.

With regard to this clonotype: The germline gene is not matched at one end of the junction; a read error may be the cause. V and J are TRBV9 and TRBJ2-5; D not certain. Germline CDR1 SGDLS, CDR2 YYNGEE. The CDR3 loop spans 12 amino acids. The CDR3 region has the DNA TGTGCCTGCAGCGTAGAGCAAGAGACCCGGTACTTC. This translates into CACSVEQETRYF.

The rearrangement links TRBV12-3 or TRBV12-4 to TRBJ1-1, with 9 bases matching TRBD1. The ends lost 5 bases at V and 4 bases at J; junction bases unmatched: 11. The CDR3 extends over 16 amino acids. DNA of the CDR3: TGTGCCAGCAGTCACGGGACAGGGTTCGGGAGCACTGAAGCTTTCTTT. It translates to CASSHGTGFGSTEAFF.

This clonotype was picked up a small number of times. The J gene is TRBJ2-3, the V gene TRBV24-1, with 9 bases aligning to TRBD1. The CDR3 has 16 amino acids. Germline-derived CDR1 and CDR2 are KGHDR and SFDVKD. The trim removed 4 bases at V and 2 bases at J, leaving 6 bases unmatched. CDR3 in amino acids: CATSEQGARDTDTQYF. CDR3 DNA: TGTGCCACCAGTGAACAGGGGGCCCGTGACACAGATACGCAGTATTTT.

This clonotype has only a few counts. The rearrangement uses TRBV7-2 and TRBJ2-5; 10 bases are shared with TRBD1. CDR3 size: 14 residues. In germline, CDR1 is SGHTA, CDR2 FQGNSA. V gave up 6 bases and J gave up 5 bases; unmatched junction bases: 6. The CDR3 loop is CASSRQGAKETQYF. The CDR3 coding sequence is TGTGCCAGCAGTCGACAGGGGGCCAAGGAGACCCAGTACTTC.

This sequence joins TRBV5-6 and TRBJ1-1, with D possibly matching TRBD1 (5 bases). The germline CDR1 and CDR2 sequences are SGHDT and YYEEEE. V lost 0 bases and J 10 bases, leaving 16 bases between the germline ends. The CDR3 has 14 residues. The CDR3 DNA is TGTGCCAGCAGCTTGGGACGGACTCTAGGGGCAGCTTTCTTT. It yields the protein CASSLGRTLGAAFF.